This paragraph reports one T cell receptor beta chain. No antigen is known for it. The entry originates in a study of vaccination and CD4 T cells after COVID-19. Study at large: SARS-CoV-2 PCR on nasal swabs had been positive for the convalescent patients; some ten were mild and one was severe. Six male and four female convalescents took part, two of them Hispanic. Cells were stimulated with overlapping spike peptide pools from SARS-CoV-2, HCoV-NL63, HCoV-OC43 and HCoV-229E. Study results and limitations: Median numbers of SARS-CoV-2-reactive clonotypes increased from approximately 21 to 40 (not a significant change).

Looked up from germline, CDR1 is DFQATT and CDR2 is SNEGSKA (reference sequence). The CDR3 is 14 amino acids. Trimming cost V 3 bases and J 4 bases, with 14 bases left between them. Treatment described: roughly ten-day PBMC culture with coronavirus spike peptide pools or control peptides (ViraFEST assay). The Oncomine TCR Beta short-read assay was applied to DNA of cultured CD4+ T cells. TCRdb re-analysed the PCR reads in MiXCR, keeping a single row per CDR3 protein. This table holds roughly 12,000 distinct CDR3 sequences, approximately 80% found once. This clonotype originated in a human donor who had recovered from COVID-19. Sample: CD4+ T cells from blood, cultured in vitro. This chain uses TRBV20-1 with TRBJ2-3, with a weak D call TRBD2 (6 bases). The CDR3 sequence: CSASPLGGSDTQYF. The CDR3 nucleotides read TGCAGTGCTAGCCCGCTGGGGGGTTCAGATACGCAGTATTTT.